This TCR beta chain came from a study of T-cell memory formation after mild COVID-19. Whole-study context: In these data, TCR clusters were largely donor specific.

Study outcomes and limitations: Contracting clones, day 15 to 85, had balanced CD4/CD8, and later expanders favored CD4+.

As concerns this clonotype: The antigen is not known.

Constant-segment primers and 5'RACE yielded cDNA libraries for TCR alpha and TCR beta, each carrying sample barcodes and UMIs. A single record per CDR3 protein comes from TCRdb applying MiXCR to the 5' RACE reads. Of fewer than 650,000 distinct CDR3 sequences detected, 15% to 20% appear once; the ten largest clones hold about 8.6%. This CDR3 is 14 amino acids long. CDR1 is SGHDT, CDR2 YYEEEE, per germline. Deletions cut 0 bases from V and 6 bases from J, with 10 bases between. The source of this sequence is an adult woman who had mild COVID-19 (a few samples of this study predate the infection). Cell type and time point are not known. The chain recombines TRBV5-6 with TRBJ2-1; D is undetermined. Sequenced sample: PBMCs or a T cell subset sorted from them (not recorded which). CDR3 coding DNA: TGTGCCAGCAGCTTGGCGTCTAGAACCAATGAGCAGTTCTTC. It codes for CASSLASRTNEQFF.